These T cell receptor beta chains were read from a single sample in a study of CXCR3-negative and CXCR3-positive naive CD8 T cells. TCRdb derives one entry per CDR3 protein from the 5' RACE reads, leaving out DNA. The sample data list 28,000 or so distinct CDR3 sequences. The specimen was naive CXCR3- CD8+ T cells from blood. These receptors were collected from a human donor in good health. Some clones in this sample may be carry-over from other donors' samples. Both conserved end residues are part of each CDR3. The order of the fields is CDR3 protein, V gene, J gene, clone size. The size of a clone is reported for some rows only, either as once, few or many, or as a class for expanded clones.

CSVGTPDRGLYNEQFF	TRBV29-1	TRBJ2-1	NA
CASESQGPLQETQYF	TRBV6-2/TRBV6-3	TRBJ2-5	NA
CASSFENTEAFF	TRBV7-9	TRBJ1-1	NA
CATHRPEGSYEQYF	TRBV6-5	TRBJ2-7	NA
CASRSDRGRIDEQYF	TRBV12-3/TRBV12-4	TRBJ2-7	NA
CASIPDSYSNQPQHF	TRBV19	TRBJ1-5	NA
CASRDAGANEQYF	TRBV7-3	TRBJ2-7	medium-sized
CASSQDRRVNEQFF	TRBV4-1	TRBJ2-1	NA
CSVEGQTDPFSSLYGYTF	TRBV29-1	TRBJ1-2	NA
CSAKGGDSSYEQYF	TRBV29-1	TRBJ2-7	NA
CASSPGPNEQFF	TRBV12-3/TRBV12-4	TRBJ2-1	NA
CASRDSGGGYTF	TRBV12-3/TRBV12-4	TRBJ1-2	NA
CATRVETDTQYF	TRBV2	TRBJ2-3	NA
CASSRNDAAGSAGELFF	TRBV4-2	TRBJ2-2	NA
CASSRFVGDTQYF	TRBV7-8	TRBJ2-3	NA
CASSLVAGPYNEQFF	TRBV7-7	TRBJ2-1	NA
CASSALGGAYNEQFF	TRBV6-1	TRBJ2-1	NA
CSVEDRGGTEAFF	TRBV29-1	TRBJ1-1	NA
CASSMPGQRGNQPQHF	TRBV21-1	TRBJ1-5	NA
CASSYEGFSYEQYF	TRBV6-5	TRBJ2-7	NA
CASTGTGTPLNYGYTF	TRBV6-6	TRBJ1-2	NA
CASRKDRAIDGYTF	TRBV10-1	TRBJ1-2	NA
CASSHSLGSPSNSPLHF	TRBV23-1	TRBJ1-6	NA
CASSLDPTDPTDEQYF	TRBV7-9	TRBJ2-7	NA
CASNTMEAYNEQFF	TRBV12-3/TRBV12-4	TRBJ2-1	NA
CASSYLAGEHTDTQYF	TRBV6-5	TRBJ2-3	NA
CSVEGHTGLGNSPLHF	TRBV29-1	TRBJ1-6	medium-sized
CSARKGDSYGYTF	TRBV20-1	TRBJ1-2	NA
CASSTAFDGYTF	TRBV7-9	TRBJ1-2	NA
CASSSYPGDEQFF	TRBV7-3	TRBJ2-1	NA
CASTQRGLTTYEQYF	TRBV28	TRBJ2-7	NA
CSATGGTSRYEQYF	TRBV20-1	TRBJ2-7	NA
CSARAVTSSYNEQFF	TRBV20-1	TRBJ2-1	NA
CASSQLGGSYNEQFF	TRBV5-5	TRBJ2-1	NA
CASIPGRAWFNEQFF	TRBV28	TRBJ2-1	NA
CASSQGTGANQPQHF	TRBV4-3	TRBJ1-5	NA
CASSQYPGTDTQYF	TRBV4-3	TRBJ2-3	medium-sized
CASSYLNTEAFF	TRBV6-2/TRBV6-3	TRBJ1-1	medium-sized
CASSPHQGGETEAFF	TRBV7-6	TRBJ1-1	NA
CASSAQGIDYEQYF	TRBV6-2/TRBV6-3	TRBJ2-7	NA
CSVEELGGNEQFF	TRBV29-1	TRBJ2-1	NA
CATSRVSVTTHEQYF	TRBV15	TRBJ2-7	NA
CSVVWGRSEQYF	TRBV29-1	TRBJ2-7	NA
CASSSAPGTGGFLETQYF	TRBV7-6	TRBJ2-5	NA
CASSETGAGNQPQHF	TRBV9	TRBJ1-5	NA
CASGPRDRYEQYF	TRBV28	TRBJ2-7	NA
CSAKMGLAGSYEQYF	TRBV20-1	TRBJ2-7	NA